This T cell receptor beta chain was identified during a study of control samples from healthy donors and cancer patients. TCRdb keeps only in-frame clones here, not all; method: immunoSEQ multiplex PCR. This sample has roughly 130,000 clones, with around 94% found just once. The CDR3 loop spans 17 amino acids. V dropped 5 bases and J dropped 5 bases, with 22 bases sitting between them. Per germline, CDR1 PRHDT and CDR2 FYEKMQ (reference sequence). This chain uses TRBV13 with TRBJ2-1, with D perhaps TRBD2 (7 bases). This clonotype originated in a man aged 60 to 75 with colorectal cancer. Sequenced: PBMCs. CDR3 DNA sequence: TGTGCCAGCAGCCCCCGGGGGGCGGGACTTCGAAACAATGAGCAGTTCTTC. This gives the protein CASSPRGAGLRNNEQFF.